This entry features one T cell receptor (beta chain) sequence. The CDR3 consists of 14 residues. Germline CDR1 MNHEY, CDR2 SVGEGT. V gave up 0 bases and J gave up 6 bases, with 11 bases separating them. The data are from a study of spatial heterogeneity in lung cancer. TCRdb redid the calling of the 5' RACE reads with MiXCR, one entry per CDR3 protein. In the table there are tens of thousands of distinct CDR3 sequences, 19% of which are singletons. Time point defined: blood at routine non-recurrence follow-up after resection. The sequence came from a male donor with early-stage non-small cell lung cancer. The material sequenced was PBMCs, taken at follow-up. The rearrangement links TRBV6-2 or TRBV6-3 to TRBJ1-1; D is undetermined. In DNA form, the CDR3 reads TGTGCCAGCAGTTACTCGAGGGTGGAAGCTGAAGCTTTCTTT. This sequence encodes CASSYSRVEAEAFF.